The clone carrying this T cell receptor beta chain was seen at least ten times. The antigen is unknown. The record originates from a study of CD8 T cells in ankylosing spondylitis. The CDR3 has 17 residues. CDR1 SGHRS and CDR2 YFSETQ come from the germline V gene. Trimming cost V 6 bases and J 0 bases, with 21 bases left between them. Overall study results and limits: Ankylosing spondylitis blood seemed to carry a telltale TCR beta motif made of roughly 8 highly homologous variants.

TCRdb re-called the 5' RACE reads through MiXCR, storing one row per CDR3 protein. The sample has approximately 350,000 distinct CDR3 sequences, 20% to 25% seen once; the top ten hold about an eighth. The clonotype comes from a male donor with ankylosing spondylitis or in good health (not recorded which). Sequencing input: blood, either unsorted or a sorted T cell fraction (not recorded which). The genes are TRBV5-1 and TRBJ1-1; a possible D gene is TRBD1 (6 bases). The CDR3 DNA reads TGCGCCAGCAAAGCGTCCGACCGGGACAACATGAACACTGAAGCTTTCTTT. Encoded protein: CASKASDRDNMNTEAFF.